Listed below are T cell receptor beta chains from one sample, sequenced in a study of shared clonotypes between healthy human individuals. Produced via immunoSEQ multiplex PCR; TCRdb's table is partial and in-frame only. The sample has 2 million to 2.5 million clones, 85% to 95% seen once. The sequenced sample consisted of naive CD4+ T cells from PBMCs. The receptors stem from a man younger than 35 in good health. Some clones in this sample may be carry-over from other donors' samples. The CDR3 runs from the conserved cysteine through the conserved F or W. The D gene is left open where the match is weak. Clone size is given for some rows only: seen once, a few or many times, or a class if the clone is expanded.

NA	TRBV6-1	TRBJ1-3	NA	TGTGCCAGCAGTGAGAGTCTGGGGGGCAGGGTAGGAAACACCATATATTTT	CASSESLGGRVGNTIYF
NA	TRBV7-2	TRBJ2-3	NA	TGTGCCAGCAGCTTAGGACCCGGGTCAGATACGCAGTATTTT	CASSLGPGSDTQYF
NA	TRBV7-6	TRBJ2-5	NA	TGTGCCAGCAGCCTTCTTGCCCCCCTAAAGCAAGAGACCCAGTACTTC	CASSLLAPLKQETQYF
NA	TRBV2	TRBJ2-1	NA	TGTGCCAGCAGTGAGGAGTCTGGGGCTGGCAATGAGCAGTTCTTC	CASSEESGAGNEQFF
NA	TRBV13	TRBJ2-1	few	TGTGCCAGCAGCCGATATGAGCAGTTCTTC	CASSRYEQFF
TRBD2	TRBV5-1	TRBJ2-2	NA	TGCGCCAGCAGCTTGGCTCTAGCGGGATCAGGGGAGCTGTTTTTT	CASSLALAGSGELFF
NA	TRBV28	TRBJ1-4	NA	TGTGCCAGCATAGGGGGTGAAAAACTGTTTTTT	CASIGGEKLFF
TRBD1	TRBV28	TRBJ1-2	NA	TGTGCCAGCAGTTTTAGGACAGGGGGCGTCTATGGCTACACCTTC	CASSFRTGGVYGYTF
NA	TRBV4-2	TRBJ2-3	NA	TGTGCCAGCAGCCAAAGGAAAAAGGAAGATACGCAGTATTTT	CASSQRKKEDTQYF
TRBD1	TRBV2	TRBJ1-3	NA	TGTGCCAGCAGACGACAAATGGGACAGATAAACACCATATATTTT	CASRRQMGQINTIYF
TRBD2	TRBV7-2	TRBJ2-7	NA	TGTGCCAGCAGCTTAGTTTCTAGCGGAAATTCCTACGAGCAGTACTTC	CASSLVSSGNSYEQYF
NA	TRBV2	TRBJ2-7	NA	TGTGCCAGCAACCGCCAAGCAACCTACGAGCAGTACTTC	CASNRQATYEQYF
TRBD1	TRBV6-5	TRBJ2-7	NA	TGTGCCATCGGAGAACAGGGGGTGCGCTACGAGCAGTACTTC	CAIGEQGVRYEQYF
NA	TRBV6-1	TRBJ2-3	NA	TGTGCCAGCAGCTTTACCGGGACACCTTCGGATACGCAGTATTTT	CASSFTGTPSDTQYF
NA	TRBV19	TRBJ1-1	NA	TGTGCCAGTAGTCCCCTCCGGATATTAAACACTGAAGCTTTCTTT	CASSPLRILNTEAFF
TRBD2	TRBV19	TRBJ2-7	NA	TGTGCCAGTACCCCGGGACTAGCGGGAGGAGGTCGTTCCTACGAGCAGTACTTC	CASTPGLAGGGRSYEQYF
NA	TRBV29-1	TRBJ2-3	NA	TGCAGCGCAGGGTCTAGCACAGATACGCAGTATTTT	CSAGSSTDTQYF
TRBD1	TRBV6-5	TRBJ2-3	NA	TGTGCCAGCCACAGGGGTACCGTCACAGATACGCAGTATTTT	CASHRGTVTDTQYF
NA	TRBV5-4	TRBJ2-3	once	TGTGCCAGCAGCTTGTTGGACGCCACAGATACGCAGTATTTT	CASSLLDATDTQYF
NA	TRBV6-6	TRBJ2-7	NA	TGTGCCAGCAGTTACAGACTGCAGGGTTCCGACGAGCAGTACTTC	CASSYRLQGSDEQYF
TRBD1	TRBV18	TRBJ2-5	NA	TGTGCCAGCTCACCACGACAGGGAGACCAAGAGACCCAGTACTTC	CASSPRQGDQETQYF
NA	TRBV6-1	TRBJ2-2	few	TGTGCCAGCAGTGAACTAGCGTCCCGGGGCGGCGGGGAGCTGTTTTTT	CASSELASRGGGELFF
TRBD2	TRBV5-1	TRBJ2-2	NA	TGCGCCAGCAGCCCACAGGGAGGGACTAGCGGGACCGGGGAGCTGTTTTTT	CASSPQGGTSGTGELFF
NA	TRBV28	TRBJ2-5	NA	TGTGCCAGCAGTTTATTAGGGGTTGTATCAGAGACCCAGTACTTC	CASSLLGVVSETQYF
NA	TRBV11-2	TRBJ1-1	NA	TGTGCCAGCAGCCTAAGGGGACCGAACACTGAAGCTTTCTTT	CASSLRGPNTEAFF
TRBD1	TRBV6-5	TRBJ1-1	NA	TGTGCCAGCAGTTACGGCCACAGGGGAGGTACTGAAGCTTTCTTT	CASSYGHRGGTEAFF
NA	TRBV5-8	TRBJ1-5	NA	TGTGCCAGCAGCCCGGCAAGGACAGCCGGTTTTGGCAATCAGCCCCAGCATTTT	CASSPARTAGFGNQPQHF
TRBD1	TRBV5-4	TRBJ2-7	few	TGTGCCAGCAGCTTGGCGGAGACAGGGTCCTACGAGCAGTACTTC	CASSLAETGSYEQYF
NA	TRBV27	TRBJ1-4	NA	TGTGCCAGCAGTAAAACAGACGGGCAAGCTAATGAAAAACTGTTTTTT	CASSKTDGQANEKLFF
NA	TRBV18	TRBJ2-2	few	TGTGCCAGCTCACCACCCAACACCGGGGAGCTGTTTTTT	CASSPPNTGELFF
TRBD1	TRBV11-2	TRBJ2-3	NA	TGTGCCAGCAGCTTAGGGACAAGCCCCGGGACAGGGACAGATACGCAGTATTTT	CASSLGTSPGTGTDTQYF
NA	TRBV7-2	TRBJ2-7	once	TGTGCCAGCAGCTTATTAGCGTCTTTACCCTACGAGCAGTACTTC	CASSLLASLPYEQYF
NA	TRBV27	TRBJ2-7	NA	TGTGCCAGCAGTTCCAGGGTAGCCTACGAGCAGTACTTC	CASSSRVAYEQYF